These 2 T cell receptor beta chains originate from one sample sequenced in a study of cytomegalovirus exposure and HLA in healthy donors. It was with 60 Vbeta and 13 Jbeta primers that the PCR ran. Generated by immunoSEQ multiplex PCR, the TCRdb table keeps only in-frame clones and is missing some. The sample lists about 85,000 clones, about 80% occurring once. Source material: PBMCs. The source of these receptors is a man in his forties or fifties in good health and CMV-seropositive.

The rearrangement uses TRBV7-8 and TRBJ2-5; D perhaps matches TRBD2 (6 bases). Gene TRBJ2-7 matches the end of the DNA better, so the J call may be wrong. The length of the CDR3 is 14 residues. The V gene's germline CDR1 is SGHVS and CDR2 FQNEAQ. CDR3 residues: CAGGAGSPPYEQYF. DNA for the CDR3: TGTGCCGGTGGGGCGGGGTCACCCCCCTACGAGCAGTACTTC.

The V call is TRBV11-3, the J call TRBJ2-6; 7 bases are shared with TRBD1. V lost 5 bases to trimming and J lost 0 bases; unmatched junction nucleotides: 1. CDR3 length equals 15 residues. Per the germline V gene, CDR1 is SGHNT and CDR2 is YENEEA. The CDR3 DNA is TGTGCCAGCAGCAACAGGGGCTCTGGGGCCAACGTCCTGACTTTC. Amino acid sequence: CASSNRGSGANVLTF.